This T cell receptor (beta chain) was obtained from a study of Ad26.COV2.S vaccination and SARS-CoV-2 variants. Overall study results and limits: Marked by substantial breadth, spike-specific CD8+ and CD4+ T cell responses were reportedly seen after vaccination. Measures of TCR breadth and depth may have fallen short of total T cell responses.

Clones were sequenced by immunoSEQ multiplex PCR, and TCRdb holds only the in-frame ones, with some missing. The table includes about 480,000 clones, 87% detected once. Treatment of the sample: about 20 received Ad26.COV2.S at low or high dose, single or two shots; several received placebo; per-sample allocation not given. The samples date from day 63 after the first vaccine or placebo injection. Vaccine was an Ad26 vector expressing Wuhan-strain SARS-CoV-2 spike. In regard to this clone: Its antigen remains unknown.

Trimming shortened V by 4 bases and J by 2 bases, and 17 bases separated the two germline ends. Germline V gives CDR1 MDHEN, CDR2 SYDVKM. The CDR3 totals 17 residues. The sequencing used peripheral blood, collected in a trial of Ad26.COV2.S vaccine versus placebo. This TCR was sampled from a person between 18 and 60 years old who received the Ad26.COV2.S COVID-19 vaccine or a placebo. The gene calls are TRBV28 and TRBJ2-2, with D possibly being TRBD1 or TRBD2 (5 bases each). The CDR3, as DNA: TGTGCCAGCAGTTCCCACCACATGAGGGGCAACACCGGGGAGCTGTTTTTT. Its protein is CASSSHHMRGNTGELFF.